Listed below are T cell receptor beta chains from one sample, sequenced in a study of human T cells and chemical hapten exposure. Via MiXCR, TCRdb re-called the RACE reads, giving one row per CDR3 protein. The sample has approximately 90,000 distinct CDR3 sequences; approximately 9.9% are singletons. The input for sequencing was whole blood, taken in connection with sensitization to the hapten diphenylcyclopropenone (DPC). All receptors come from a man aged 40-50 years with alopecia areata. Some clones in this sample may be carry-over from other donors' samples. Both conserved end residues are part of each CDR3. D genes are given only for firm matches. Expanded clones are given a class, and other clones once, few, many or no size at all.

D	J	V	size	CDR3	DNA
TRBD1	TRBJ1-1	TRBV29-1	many	CSTDRGMNTEAFF	TGCAGCACAGACAGGGGAATGAACACTGAAGCTTTCTTT
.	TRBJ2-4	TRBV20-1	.	CSARVNLDSRYIQYF	TGCAGTGCTAGAGTTAACCTGGACAGTCGATACATTCAGTACTTC
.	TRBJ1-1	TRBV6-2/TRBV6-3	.	CASSYGTGTFLNTEAFF	TGTGCCAGCAGTTACGGGACCGGGACATTCTTGAACACTGAAGCTTTCTTT
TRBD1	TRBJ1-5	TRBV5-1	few	CASSEQGGQPQHF	TGCGCCAGCAGCGAACAGGGGGGTCAGCCCCAGCATTTT
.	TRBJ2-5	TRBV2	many	CASSGSFRAQYF	TGTGCCAGCAGTGGATCGTTCCGGGCCCAGTACTTC
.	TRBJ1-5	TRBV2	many	CASSKNRNSNQPQHF	TGTGCCAGCAGTAAAAATCGAAATAGCAATCAGCCCCAGCATTTT
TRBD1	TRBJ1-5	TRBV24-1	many	CATSEKTGVGNQPQHF	TGTGCCACCAGTGAAAAGACAGGGGTTGGCAATCAGCCCCAGCATTTT
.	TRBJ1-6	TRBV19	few	CASSIQGDSANSPLHF	TGTGCCAGTAGTATCCAAGGAGACAGCGCAAATTCACCCCTCCACTTT
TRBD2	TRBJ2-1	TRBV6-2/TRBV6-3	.	CASSALGLAGGSSSYNEQFF	TGTGCCAGCAGTGCCTTGGGACTAGCGGGAGGTTCGAGCTCCTACAATGAGCAGTTCTTC
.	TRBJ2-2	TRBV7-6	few	CASSFAATANTGELFF	TGTGCCAGCAGCTTCGCGGCGACCGCGAACACCGGGGAGCTGTTTTTT
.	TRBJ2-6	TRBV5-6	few	CASSELSSGANVLTF	TGTGCCAGCAGCGAATTATCCTCTGGGGCCAACGTCCTGACTTTC
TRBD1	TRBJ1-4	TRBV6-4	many	CASSQTGVANEKLFF	TGTGCCAGCAGCCAAACAGGGGTTGCTAATGAAAAACTGTTTTTT
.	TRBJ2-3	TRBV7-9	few	CASSLAEGGTDTQYF	TGTGCCAGCAGCTTAGCGGAAGGAGGCACAGATACGCAGTATTTT
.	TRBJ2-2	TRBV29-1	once	CSVPTPGLGVTGELFF	TGCAGCGTGCCCACCCCCGGCCTCGGGGTCACCGGGGAGCTGTTTTTT
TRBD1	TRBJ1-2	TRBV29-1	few	CSVASQGASNYGYTF	TGCAGCGTTGCATCGCAGGGGGCCTCTAACTATGGCTACACCTTC
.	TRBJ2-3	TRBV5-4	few	CASSPRPRGTDTQYF	TGTGCCAGCAGCCCTCGCCCCAGGGGCACAGATACGCAGTATTTT
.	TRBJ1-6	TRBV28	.	CASSLQAGGSPLHF	TGTGCCAGCAGTTTGCAGGCGGGTGGATCACCCCTCCACTTT
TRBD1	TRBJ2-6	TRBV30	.	CAWGTGSGANVLTF	TGTGCCTGGGGGACAGGGTCTGGGGCCAACGTCCTGACTTTC
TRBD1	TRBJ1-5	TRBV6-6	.	CASSLTQGKFLSQHF	TGTGCCAGCAGCTTGACACAGGGGAAATTTCTGTCCCAGCATTTT
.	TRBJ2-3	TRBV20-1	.	CSATWTDLGTDTQYF	TGCAGTGCTACCTGGACTGATCTAGGCACAGATACGCAGTATTTT
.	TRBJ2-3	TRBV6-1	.	CASRVSATDTQYF	TGTGCCAGCAGAGTTAGCGCCACAGATACGCAGTATTTT
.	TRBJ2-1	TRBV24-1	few	CATSDLADSSYNEQFF	TGTGCCACCAGTGATTTGGCGGACAGCTCCTACAATGAGCAGTTCTTC
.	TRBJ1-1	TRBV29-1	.	CSASTVPMNTEAFF	TGCAGCGCCTCGACAGTACCTATGAACACTGAAGCTTTCTTT
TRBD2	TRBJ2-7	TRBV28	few	CATFPFTSGRSKYEQYF	TGTGCCACCTTTCCTTTTACTAGCGGAAGATCTAAATACGAGCAGTACTTC
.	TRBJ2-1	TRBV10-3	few	CAISGTSDNEQFF	TGTGCCATCAGCGGGACGTCTGACAATGAGCAGTTCTTC
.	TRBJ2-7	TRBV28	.	CASKARGDLEQYF	TGTGCCAGCAAGGCCAGGGGAGATCTCGAGCAGTACTTC
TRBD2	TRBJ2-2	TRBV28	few	CATCLSGTNTGELFF	TGTGCCACCTGTCTTAGCGGGACGAACACCGGGGAGCTGTTTTTT
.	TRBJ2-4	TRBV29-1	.	CSVWGGQKNIQYF	TGCAGCGTCTGGGGCGGACAGAAAAACATTCAGTACTTC
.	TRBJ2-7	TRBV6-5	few	CASRAGGSYEQYF	TGTGCCAGCCGGGCAGGCGGGTCCTACGAGCAGTACTTC
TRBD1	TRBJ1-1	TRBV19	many	CASSIGGQGVTEAFF	TGTGCCAGTAGTATAGGGGGACAGGGAGTCACTGAAGCTTTCTTT
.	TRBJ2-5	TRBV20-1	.	CSARPRQAVETQYF	TGCAGTGCTAGACCACGACAAGCGGTAGAGACCCAGTACTTC
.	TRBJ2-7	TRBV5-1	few	CASRGGVGTGSEQYF	TGCGCCAGCAGGGGCGGCGTCGGGACGGGCTCCGAGCAGTACTTC
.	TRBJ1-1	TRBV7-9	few	CASSPPEPNTEAFF	TGTGCCAGCAGCCCCCCCGAACCGAACACTGAAGCTTTCTTT
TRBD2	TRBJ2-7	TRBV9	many	CASSAGTGTSGGGGRYEQYF	TGTGCCAGCAGCGCAGGTACCGGGACTAGCGGGGGGGGCGGGCGATACGAGCAGTACTTC
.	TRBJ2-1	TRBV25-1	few	CASSRLLYNEQFF	TGTGCCAGCAGTCGTCTTCTGTACAATGAGCAGTTCTTC
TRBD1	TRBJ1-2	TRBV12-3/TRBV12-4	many	CASSPGQGYGYTF	TGTGCCAGCAGTCCTGGACAGGGCTATGGCTACACCTTC